This TCR beta chain is drawn from a study of cytomegalovirus exposure and HLA in healthy donors. The overall study: Prior work identified 120 million or so unique TCR beta sequences in around 170 million T cells.

Concerning this clone itself: Its antigen is undetermined.

With 0 bases removed from V and 5 bases from J, the gap between germline ends came to 11 bases. This CDR3 is 14 amino acids long. Germline V gives CDR1 MGHRA, CDR2 YSYEKL. Broader study findings: Later analysis demonstrated an association between a missense DCLRE1C variant and TCR beta V- and J-gene trimming. Judged likely to be a sequencing artifact was a cluster of highly shared sequence variants. Common viral pathogens seemed, in a later analysis, to connect with several of the most significant clusters.

This PCR relied on a set of 60 Vbeta primers and 13 Jbeta primers. TCRdb's table, derived via immunoSEQ multiplex PCR, lists solely in-frame clones and lacks some. This table has around 100,000 clones, 65% to 85% appearing once. The sample consisted of PBMCs. This clonotype was sampled from a woman aged 55-69 years in good health and CMV-seropositive. This chain joins TRBV4-1 and TRBJ2-7, with TRBD2 as a possible D gene (5 bases). The CDR3 nucleotides are TGCGCCAGCAGCCAAGAGCGGGCACTCAACGAGCAGTACTTC. Translated, it gives CASSQERALNEQYF.